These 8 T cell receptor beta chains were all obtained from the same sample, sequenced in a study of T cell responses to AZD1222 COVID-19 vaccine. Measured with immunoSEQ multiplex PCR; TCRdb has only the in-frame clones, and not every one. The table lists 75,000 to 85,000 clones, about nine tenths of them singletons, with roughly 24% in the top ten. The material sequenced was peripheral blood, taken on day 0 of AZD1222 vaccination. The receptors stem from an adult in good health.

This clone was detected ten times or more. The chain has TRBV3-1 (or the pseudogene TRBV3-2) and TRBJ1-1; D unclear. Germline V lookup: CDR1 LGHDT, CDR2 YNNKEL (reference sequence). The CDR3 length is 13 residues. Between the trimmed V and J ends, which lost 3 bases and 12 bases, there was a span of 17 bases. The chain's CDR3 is CASSQAGPLRPFF. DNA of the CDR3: TGTGCCAGCAGCCAGGCCGGGCCACTTAGGCCTTTCTTT.

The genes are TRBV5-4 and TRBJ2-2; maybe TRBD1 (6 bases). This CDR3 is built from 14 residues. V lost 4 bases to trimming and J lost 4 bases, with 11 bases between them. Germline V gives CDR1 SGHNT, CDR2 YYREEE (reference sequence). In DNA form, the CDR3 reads TGTGCCAGCAGCGGGGGCCGGATCACCGGGGAGCTGTTTTTT. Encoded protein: CASSGGRITGELFF.

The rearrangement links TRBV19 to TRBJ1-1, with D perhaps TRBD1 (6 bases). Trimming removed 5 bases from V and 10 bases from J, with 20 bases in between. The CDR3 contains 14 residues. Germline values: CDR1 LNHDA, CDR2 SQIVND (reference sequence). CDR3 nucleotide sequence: TGTGCCAGTAGTCCTCCGGGGGGCGTAGGGTTAGCTTTCTTT. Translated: CASSPPGGVGLAFF. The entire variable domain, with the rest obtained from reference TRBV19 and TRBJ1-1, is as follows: DGGITQSPKYLFRKEGQNVTLSCEQNLNHDAMYWYRQDPGQGLRLIYYSQIVNDFQKGDIAEGYSVSREKKESFPLTVTSAQKNPTAFYLCASSPPGGVGLAFFGQGTRLTVV.

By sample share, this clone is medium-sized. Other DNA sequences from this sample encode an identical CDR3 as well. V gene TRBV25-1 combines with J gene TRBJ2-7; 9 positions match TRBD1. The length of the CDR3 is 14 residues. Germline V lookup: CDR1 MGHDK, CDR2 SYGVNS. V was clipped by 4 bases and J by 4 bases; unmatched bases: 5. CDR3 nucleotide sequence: TGTGCCAGCAGTGGAGGGACAGGGCTGTACGAGCAGTACTTC. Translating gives CASSGGTGLYEQYF.

CDR3 in amino acids: CASRGEEKLFF. The CDR3 bases are TGTGCCAGCAGGGGGGAGGAAAAACTGTTTTTT. The chain links TRBV28 to TRBJ1-4; TRBD1 is a possible D gene (5 bases). The CDR3 runs to 11 residues. V shed 6 bases and J shed 8 bases, with 7 bases lying between them. The germline CDR1 and CDR2 sequences are MDHEN and SYDVKM.

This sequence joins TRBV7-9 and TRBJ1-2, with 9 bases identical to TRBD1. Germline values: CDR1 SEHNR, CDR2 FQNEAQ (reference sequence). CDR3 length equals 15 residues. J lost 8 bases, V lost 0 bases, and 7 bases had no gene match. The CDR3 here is CASSLAGQGPLGYTF. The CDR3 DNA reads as TGTGCCAGCAGCTTAGCGGGACAGGGCCCTCTAGGCTACACCTTC.

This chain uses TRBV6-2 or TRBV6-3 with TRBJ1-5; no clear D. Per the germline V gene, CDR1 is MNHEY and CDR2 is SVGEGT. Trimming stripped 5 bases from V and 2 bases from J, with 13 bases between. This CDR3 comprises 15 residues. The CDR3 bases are TGTGCCAGCAGTCTGACCCGGACGGGCAATCAGCCCCAGCATTTT. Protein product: CASSLTRTGNQPQHF.

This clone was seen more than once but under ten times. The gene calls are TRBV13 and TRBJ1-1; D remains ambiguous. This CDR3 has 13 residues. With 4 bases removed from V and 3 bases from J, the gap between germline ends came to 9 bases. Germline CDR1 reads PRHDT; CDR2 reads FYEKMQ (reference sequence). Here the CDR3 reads CASSYFMHTEAFF. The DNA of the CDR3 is TGTGCCAGCAGCTACTTCATGCACACTGAAGCTTTCTTT.